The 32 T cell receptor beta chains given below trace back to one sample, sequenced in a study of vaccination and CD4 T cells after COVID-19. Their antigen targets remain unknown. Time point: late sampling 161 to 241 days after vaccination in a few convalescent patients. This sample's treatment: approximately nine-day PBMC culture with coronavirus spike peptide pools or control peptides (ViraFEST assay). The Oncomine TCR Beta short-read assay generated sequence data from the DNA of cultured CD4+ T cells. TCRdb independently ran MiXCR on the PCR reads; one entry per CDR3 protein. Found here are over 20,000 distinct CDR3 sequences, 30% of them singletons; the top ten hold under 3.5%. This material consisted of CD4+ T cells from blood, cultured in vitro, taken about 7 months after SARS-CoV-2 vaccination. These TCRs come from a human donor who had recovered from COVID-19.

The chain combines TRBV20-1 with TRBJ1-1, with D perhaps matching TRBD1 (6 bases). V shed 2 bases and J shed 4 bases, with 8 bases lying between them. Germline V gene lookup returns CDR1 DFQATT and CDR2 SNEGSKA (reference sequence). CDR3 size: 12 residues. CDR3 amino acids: CSARKGVTEAFF. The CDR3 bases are TGCAGTGCTAGAAAGGGGGTCACTGAAGCTTTCTTT.

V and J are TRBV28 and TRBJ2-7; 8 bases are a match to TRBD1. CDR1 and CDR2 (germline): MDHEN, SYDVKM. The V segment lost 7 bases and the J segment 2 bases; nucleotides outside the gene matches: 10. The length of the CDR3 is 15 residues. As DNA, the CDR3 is TGTGCCAGCACCCTAGGACAGGGAAGGACCTACGAGCAGTACTTC. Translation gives CASTLGQGRTYEQYF.

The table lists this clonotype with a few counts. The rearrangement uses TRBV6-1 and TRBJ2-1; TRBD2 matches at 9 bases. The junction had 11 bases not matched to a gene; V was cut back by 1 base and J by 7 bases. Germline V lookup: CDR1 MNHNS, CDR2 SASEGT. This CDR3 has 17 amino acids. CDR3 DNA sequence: TGTGCCAGCAGTGAAGGCCAAGGCGCGGGAGGGCTGAATGAGCAGTTCTTC. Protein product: CASSEGQGAGGLNEQFF.

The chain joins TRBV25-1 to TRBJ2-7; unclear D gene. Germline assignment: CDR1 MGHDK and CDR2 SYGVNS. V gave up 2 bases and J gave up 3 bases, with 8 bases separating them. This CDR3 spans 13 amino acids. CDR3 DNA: TGTGCCAGCAGTGAAGCCGGCAGCTACGAGCAGTACTTC. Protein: CASSEAGSYEQYF.

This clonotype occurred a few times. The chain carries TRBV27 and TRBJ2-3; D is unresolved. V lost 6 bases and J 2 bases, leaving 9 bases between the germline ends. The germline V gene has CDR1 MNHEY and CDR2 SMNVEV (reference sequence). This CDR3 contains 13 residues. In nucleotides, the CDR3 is TGTGCCAGCAGGCCCTTCAACACAGATACGCAGTATTTT. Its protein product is CASRPFNTDTQYF.

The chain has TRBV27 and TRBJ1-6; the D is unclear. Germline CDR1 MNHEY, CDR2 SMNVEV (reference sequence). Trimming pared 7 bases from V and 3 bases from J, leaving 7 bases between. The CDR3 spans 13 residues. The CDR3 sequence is CASKPCYNSPLHF. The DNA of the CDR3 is TGTGCCAGCAAACCCTGCTATAATTCACCCCTCCACTTT.

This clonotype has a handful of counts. The CDR3 here is CASSQDRGPSPLHF. CDR3 sequence (DNA): TGTGCCAGCAGCCAGGACAGGGGACCCTCACCCCTCCACTTT. The rearrangement uses TRBV7-2 and TRBJ1-6; 9 nucleotides line up with TRBD1. Germline assignment: CDR1 SGHTA and CDR2 FQGNSA. This CDR3 has 14 amino acids. V lost 5 bases, J lost 10 bases, and 6 bases stayed unmatched.

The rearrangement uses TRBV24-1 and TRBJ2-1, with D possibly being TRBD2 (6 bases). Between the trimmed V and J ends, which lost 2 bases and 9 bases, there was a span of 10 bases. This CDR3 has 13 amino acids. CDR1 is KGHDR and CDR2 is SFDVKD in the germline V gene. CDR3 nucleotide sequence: TGTGCCACCAGTGATTCCCGGGGGTCTGAGCAGTTCTTC. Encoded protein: CATSDSRGSEQFF.

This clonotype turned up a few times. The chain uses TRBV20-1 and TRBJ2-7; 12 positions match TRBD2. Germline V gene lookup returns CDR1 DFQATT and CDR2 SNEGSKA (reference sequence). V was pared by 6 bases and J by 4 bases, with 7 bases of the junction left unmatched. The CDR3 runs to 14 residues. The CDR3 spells CSAHRTSGDYEQYF. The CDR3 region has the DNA TGCAGTGCCCATCGGACTAGCGGGGATTACGAGCAGTACTTC.

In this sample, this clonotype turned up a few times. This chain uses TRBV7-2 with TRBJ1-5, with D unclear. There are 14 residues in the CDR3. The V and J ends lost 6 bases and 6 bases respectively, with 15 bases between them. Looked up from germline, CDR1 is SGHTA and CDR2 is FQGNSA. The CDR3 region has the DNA TGTGCCAGCAGGGCCGGCGGCGGAAGTCAGCCCCAGCATTTT. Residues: CASRAGGGSQPQHF.

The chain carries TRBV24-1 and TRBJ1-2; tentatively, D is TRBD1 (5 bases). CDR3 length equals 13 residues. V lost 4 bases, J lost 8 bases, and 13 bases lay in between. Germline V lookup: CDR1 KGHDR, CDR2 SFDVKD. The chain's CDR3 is CATSEWQGGGYTF. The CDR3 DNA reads TGTGCCACCAGTGAATGGCAGGGTGGAGGCTACACCTTC.

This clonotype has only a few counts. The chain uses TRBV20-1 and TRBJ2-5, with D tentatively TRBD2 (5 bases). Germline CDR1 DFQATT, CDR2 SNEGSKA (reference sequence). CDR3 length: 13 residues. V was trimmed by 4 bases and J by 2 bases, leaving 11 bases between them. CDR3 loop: CSAIKGEQETQYF. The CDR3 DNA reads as TGCAGTGCTATTAAGGGAGAACAAGAGACCCAGTACTTC.

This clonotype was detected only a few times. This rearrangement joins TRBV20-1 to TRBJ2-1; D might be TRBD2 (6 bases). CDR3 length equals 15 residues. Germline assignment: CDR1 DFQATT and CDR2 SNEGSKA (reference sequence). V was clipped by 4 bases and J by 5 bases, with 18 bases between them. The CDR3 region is CSAIGVAVNNNEQFF. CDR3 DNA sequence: TGCAGTGCTATTGGAGTAGCGGTTAATAACAATGAGCAGTTCTTC.

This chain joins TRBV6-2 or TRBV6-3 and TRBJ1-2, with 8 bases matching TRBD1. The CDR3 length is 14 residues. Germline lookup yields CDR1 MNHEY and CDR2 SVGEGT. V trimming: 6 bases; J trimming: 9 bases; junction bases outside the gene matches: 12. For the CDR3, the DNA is TGTGCCAGCAGCGGGACAGGACGAAAGAAAAGCTACACCTTC. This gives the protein CASSGTGRKKSYTF.

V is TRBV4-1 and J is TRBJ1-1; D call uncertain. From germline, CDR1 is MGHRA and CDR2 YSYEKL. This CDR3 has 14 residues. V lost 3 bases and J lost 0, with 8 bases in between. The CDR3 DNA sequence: TGCGCCAGCAGCCAGTCCAGGATGAACACTGAAGCTTTCTTT. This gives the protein CASSQSRMNTEAFF.

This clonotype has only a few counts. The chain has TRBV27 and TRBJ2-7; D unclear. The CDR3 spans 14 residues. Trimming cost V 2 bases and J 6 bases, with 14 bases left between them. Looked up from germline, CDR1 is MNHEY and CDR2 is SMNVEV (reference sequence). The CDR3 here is CASSLGITPGEQYF. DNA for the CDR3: TGTGCCAGCAGTTTAGGAATCACACCAGGCGAGCAGTACTTC.

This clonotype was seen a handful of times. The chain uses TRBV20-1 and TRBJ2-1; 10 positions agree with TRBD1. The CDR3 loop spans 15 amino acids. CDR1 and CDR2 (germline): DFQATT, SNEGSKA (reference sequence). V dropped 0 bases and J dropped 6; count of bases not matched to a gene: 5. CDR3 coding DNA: TGCAGTGCTAGAGATCTCGGGACAGGGGTCAATGAGCAGTTCTTC. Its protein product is CSARDLGTGVNEQFF.

The CDR3 sequence is CASSLPGSYNEQFF. The CDR3 DNA reads as TGTGCCAGCAGTTTACCGGGCTCCTACAATGAGCAGTTCTTC. The rearrangement links TRBV7-3 to TRBJ2-1; D gene uncertain. The germline gives CDR1 SGHTA, CDR2 FQGTGA. This CDR3 spans 14 amino acids. Trimming pared 6 bases from V and 0 bases from J, leaving 9 bases between.

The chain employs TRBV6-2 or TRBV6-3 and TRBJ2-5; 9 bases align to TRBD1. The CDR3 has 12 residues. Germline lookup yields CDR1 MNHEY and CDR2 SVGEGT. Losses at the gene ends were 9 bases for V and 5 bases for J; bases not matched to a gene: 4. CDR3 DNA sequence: TGTGCCAGTACACAGGGGGCCGAGACCCAGTACTTC. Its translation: CASTQGAETQYF.

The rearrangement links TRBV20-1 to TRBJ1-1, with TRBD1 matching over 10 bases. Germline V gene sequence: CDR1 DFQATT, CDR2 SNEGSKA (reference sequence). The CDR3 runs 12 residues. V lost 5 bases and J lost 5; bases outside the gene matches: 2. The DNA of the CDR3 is TGCAGTGCTCGGACAGGGGGAACTGAAGCTTTCTTT. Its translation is CSARTGGTEAFF.

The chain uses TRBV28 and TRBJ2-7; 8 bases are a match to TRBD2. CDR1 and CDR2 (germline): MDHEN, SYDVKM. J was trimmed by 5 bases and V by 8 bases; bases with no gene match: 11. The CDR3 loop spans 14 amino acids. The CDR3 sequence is CASGEAGVRNEQYF. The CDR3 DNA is TGTGCCAGCGGGGAAGCGGGAGTTAGAAACGAGCAGTACTTC.

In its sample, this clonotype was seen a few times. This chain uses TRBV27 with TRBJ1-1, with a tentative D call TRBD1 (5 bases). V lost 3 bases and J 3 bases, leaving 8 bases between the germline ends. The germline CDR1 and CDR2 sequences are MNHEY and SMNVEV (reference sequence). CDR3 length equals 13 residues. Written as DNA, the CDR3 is TGTGCCAGCAGTTTCTTGGGGGACACTGAAGCTTTCTTT. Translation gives CASSFLGDTEAFF.

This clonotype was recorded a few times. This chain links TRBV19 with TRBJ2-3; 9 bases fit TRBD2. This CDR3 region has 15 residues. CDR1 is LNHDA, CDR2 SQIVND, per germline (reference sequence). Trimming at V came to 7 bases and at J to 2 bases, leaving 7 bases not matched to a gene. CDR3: CASNPGTSSTDTQYF. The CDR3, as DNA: TGTGCCAGTAACCCGGGGACTAGCTCCACAGATACGCAGTATTTT. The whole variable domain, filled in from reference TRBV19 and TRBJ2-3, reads DGGITQSPKYLFRKEGQNVTLSCEQNLNHDAMYWYRQDPGQGLRLIYYSQIVNDFQKGDIAEGYSVSREKKESFPLTVTSAQKNPTAFYLCASNPGTSSTDTQYFGPGTRLTVL.

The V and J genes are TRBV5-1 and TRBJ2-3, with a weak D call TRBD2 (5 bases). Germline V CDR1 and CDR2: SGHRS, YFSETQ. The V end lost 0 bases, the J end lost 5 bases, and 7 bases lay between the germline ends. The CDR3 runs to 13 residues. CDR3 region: CASSLAGEDTQYF. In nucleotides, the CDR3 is TGCGCCAGCAGCTTGGCCGGGGAAGATACGCAGTATTTT.

CDR3 protein: CASNTAGNNSPLHF. The CDR3 nucleotides are TGTGCCAGTAATACCGCCGGGAATAATTCACCCCTCCACTTT. The chain is built from TRBV6-1 and TRBJ1-6; D ambiguous. V gave up 9 bases and J gave up 5 bases, with 14 bases separating them. The CDR3 is 14 amino acids. The germline CDR1 and CDR2 sequences are MNHNS and SASEGT.

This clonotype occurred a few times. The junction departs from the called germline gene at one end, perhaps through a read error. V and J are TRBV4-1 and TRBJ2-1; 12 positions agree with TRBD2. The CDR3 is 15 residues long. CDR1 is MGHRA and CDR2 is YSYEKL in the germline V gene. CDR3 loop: CASRQGLAGIKEQFF. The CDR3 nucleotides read TGCGCCAGCAGACAAGGACTAGCGGGAATAAAGGAGCAGTTCTTC.

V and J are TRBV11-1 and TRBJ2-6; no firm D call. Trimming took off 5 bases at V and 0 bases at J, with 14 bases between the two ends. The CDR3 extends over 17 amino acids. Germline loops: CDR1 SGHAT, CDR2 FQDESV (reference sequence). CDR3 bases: TGTGCCAGCAGCAAGAGGCCCGAAAGCTCTGGGGCCAACGTCCTGACTTTC. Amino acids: CASSKRPESSGANVLTF.

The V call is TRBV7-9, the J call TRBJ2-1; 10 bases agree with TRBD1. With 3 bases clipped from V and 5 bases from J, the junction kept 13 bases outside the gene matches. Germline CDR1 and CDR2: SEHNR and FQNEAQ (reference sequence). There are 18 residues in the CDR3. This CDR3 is CASSLGRIDRGHDNEQFF. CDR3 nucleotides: TGTGCCAGCAGCTTGGGGAGGATCGACAGGGGGCACGACAATGAGCAGTTCTTC.

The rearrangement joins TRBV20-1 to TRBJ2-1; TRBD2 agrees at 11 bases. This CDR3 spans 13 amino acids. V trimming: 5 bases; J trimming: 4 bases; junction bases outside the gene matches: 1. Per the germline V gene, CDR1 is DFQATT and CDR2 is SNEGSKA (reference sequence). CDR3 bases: TGCAGTGCTGGACTAGCGGGTTACAATGAGCAGTTCTTC. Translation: CSAGLAGYNEQFF.

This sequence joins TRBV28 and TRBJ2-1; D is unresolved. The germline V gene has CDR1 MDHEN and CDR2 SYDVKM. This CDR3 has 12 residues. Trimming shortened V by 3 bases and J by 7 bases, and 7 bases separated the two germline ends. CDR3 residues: CASSFWGNEQFF. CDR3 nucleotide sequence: TGTGCCAGCAGTTTCTGGGGAAATGAGCAGTTCTTC.

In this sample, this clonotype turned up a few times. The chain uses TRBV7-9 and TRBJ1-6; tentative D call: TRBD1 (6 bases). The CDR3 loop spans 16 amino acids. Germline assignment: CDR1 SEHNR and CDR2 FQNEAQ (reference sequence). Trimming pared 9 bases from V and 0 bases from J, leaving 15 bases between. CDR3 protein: CASLQGSGSYNSPLHF. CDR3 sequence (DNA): TGTGCCAGTCTGCAGGGGTCAGGCTCCTATAATTCACCCCTCCACTTT.

In DNA, the CDR3 is TGTGCCAGCTCACCCTACCAGGGGGGGGCGAGCCAAGAGACCCAGTACTTC. Its translation is CASSPYQGGASQETQYF. V is TRBV18 and J is TRBJ2-5; D possibly uses TRBD1 or TRBD2 (7 bases each). Germline V gene lookup returns CDR1 KGHSH and CDR2 LQKENI. Trimming took 3 bases from V and 1 from J, leaving 18 bases between them. This CDR3 is built from 17 residues.